The entry below describes one T cell receptor (beta chain). The sample originates from a study of shared clonotypes between healthy human individuals. Study overall: Each donor's CD8 memory used one plate, CD8 naive two, each CD4 subset three.

The data were produced by immunoSEQ multiplex PCR, yet TCRdb's version contains in-frame clones alone and is incomplete. The sample records more than 900,000 clones, 70% to 80% being singletons. The germline V gene encodes CDR1 MDHEN and CDR2 SYDVKM. The CDR3 sequence is 12 residues long. The V segment lost 10 bases and the J segment 6 bases; nucleotides outside the gene matches: 8. This clonotype originated in a young man in good health. Some clones in this sample may be carry-over from other donors' samples. The chain combines TRBV28 with TRBJ1-2, with 7 bases aligning to TRBD1. The sample comprised memory CD4+ T cells from PBMCs. Subset specified: CD45RA-negative fraction. The CDR3 reads CATGGQSNGYTF. The CDR3 DNA reads as TGTGCCACCGGGGGACAGTCGAATGGCTACACCTTC.